This TCR beta chain was recovered during a study of shared clonotypes between healthy human individuals. Study context: Two women and a few men aged 18 to 49 made up the donors.

Germline CDR1 and CDR2: LNHDA and SQIVND (reference sequence). This CDR3 has 12 amino acids. Findings and limits, study-wide: Shared across a handful of donors were roughly 4.8% of the naive CD4 clonotypes. Generally, estimated richness proved larger in naive subsets than it did in memory subsets.

TCRdb's table, derived via immunoSEQ multiplex PCR, lists solely in-frame clones and lacks some. The sample has about 2.2 million clones; 80% to 95% are singletons. The naive CD8 population came from CD45RO-negative cells selected for CCR7, without terminally differentiated effector memory CD45RA+ cells. On this clone itself: Its antigen is as yet unknown. One end of the junction does not line up with germline, which may come from a read error.

The sample was naive CD8+ T cells from PBMCs. The receptor was derived from a man younger than 35 in good health. Some clones in this sample may be carry-over from other donors' samples. The genes are TRBV19 and TRBJ1-2, with D perhaps TRBD1 (5 bases). The CDR3 nucleotides read TGTGCGAGTACCCCCAGGGACGGTGGCTACACCTTC. It is translated as CASTPRDGGYTF. The complete variable domain, with remaining parts taken from reference TRBV19 and TRBJ1-2, reads DGGITQSPKYLFRKEGQNVTLSCEQNLNHDAMYWYRQDPGQGLRLIYYSQIVNDFQKGDIAEGYSVSREKKESFPLTVTSAQKNPTAFYLCASTPRDGGYTFGSGTRLTVV.